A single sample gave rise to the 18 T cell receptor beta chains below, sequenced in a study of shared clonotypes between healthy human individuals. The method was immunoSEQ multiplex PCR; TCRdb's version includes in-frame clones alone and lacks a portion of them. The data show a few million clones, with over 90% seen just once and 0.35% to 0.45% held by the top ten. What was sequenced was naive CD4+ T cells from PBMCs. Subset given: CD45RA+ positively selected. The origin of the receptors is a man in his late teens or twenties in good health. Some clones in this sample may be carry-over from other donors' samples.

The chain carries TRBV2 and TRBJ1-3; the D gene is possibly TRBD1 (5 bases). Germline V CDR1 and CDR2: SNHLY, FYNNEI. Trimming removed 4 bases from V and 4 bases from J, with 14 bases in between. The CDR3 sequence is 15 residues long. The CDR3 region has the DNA TGTGCCAGCAGTGGACGTGGCAGGGCCGGAAACACCATATATTTT. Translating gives CASSGRGRAGNTIYF.

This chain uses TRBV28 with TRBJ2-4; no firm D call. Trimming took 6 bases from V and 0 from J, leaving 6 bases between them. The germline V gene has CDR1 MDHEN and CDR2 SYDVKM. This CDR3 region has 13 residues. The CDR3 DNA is TGTGCCAGCAGCACTTTAGCCAAAAACATTCAGTACTTC. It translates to CASSTLAKNIQYF.

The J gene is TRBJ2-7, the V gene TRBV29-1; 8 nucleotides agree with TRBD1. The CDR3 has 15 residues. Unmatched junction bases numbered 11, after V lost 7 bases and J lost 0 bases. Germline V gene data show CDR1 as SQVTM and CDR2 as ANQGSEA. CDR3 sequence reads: CSAARDRPSSYEQYF. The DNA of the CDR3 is TGCAGCGCCGCCAGGGACAGGCCTAGCTCCTACGAGCAGTACTTC.

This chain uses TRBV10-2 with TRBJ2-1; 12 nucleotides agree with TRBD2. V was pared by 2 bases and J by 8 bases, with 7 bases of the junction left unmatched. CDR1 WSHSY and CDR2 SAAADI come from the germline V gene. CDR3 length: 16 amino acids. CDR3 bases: TGCGCCAGCAGTGAGCCTCTAGCGGGAGGGGTGGATGAGCAGTTCTTC. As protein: CASSEPLAGGVDEQFF.

For the CDR3, the DNA is TGTGCCAGCAGTTTACCTCCCCGCGGGGTCTACGAGCAGTACTTC. Encoded protein: CASSLPPRGVYEQYF. This chain connects TRBV28 to TRBJ2-7; possible D gene TRBD2, 6 bases. Trimming took 2 bases from V and 3 from J, leaving 14 bases between them. Germline CDR1 and CDR2: MDHEN and SYDVKM. The CDR3 loop spans 15 amino acids.

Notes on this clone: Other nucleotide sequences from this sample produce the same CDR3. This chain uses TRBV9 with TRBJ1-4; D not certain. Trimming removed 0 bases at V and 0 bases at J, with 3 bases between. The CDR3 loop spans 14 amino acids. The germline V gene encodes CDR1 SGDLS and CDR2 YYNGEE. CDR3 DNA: TGTGCCAGCAGCGTAGGGTCAACTAATGAAAAACTGTTTTTT. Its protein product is CASSVGSTNEKLFF.

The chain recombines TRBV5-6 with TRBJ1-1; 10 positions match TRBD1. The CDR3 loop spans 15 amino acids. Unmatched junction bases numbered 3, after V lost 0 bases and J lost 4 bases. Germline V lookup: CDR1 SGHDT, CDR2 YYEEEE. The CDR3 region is CASSLARDRGTEAFF. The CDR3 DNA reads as TGTGCCAGCAGCTTGGCCCGGGACAGGGGCACTGAAGCTTTCTTT. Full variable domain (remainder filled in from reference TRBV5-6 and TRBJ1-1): DAGVTQSPTHLIKTRGQQVTLRCSPKSGHDTVSWYQQALGQGPQFIFQYYEEEERQRGNFPDRFSGHQFPNYSSELNVNALLLGDSALYLCASSLARDRGTEAFFGQGTRLTVV.

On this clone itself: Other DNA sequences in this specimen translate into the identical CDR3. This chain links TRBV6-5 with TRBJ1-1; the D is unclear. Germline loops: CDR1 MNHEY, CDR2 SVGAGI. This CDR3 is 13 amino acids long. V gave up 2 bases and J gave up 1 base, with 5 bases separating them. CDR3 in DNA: TGTGCCAGCAGTTACCTAGAGAACACTGAAGCTTTCTTT. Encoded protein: CASSYLENTEAFF.

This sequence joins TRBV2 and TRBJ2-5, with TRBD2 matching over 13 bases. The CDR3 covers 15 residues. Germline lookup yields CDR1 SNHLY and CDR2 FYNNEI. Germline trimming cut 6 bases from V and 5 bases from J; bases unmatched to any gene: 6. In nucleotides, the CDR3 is TGTGCCAGCAGGAGGACTAGCGGGAGTTACGAGACCCAGTACTTC. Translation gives CASRRTSGSYETQYF.

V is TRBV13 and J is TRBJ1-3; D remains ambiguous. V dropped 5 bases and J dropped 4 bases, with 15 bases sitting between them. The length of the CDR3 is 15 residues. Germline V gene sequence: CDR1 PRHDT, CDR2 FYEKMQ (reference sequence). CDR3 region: CASSPQWPSGNTIYF. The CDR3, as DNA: TGTGCCAGCAGCCCCCAGTGGCCCTCAGGAAACACCATATATTTT.

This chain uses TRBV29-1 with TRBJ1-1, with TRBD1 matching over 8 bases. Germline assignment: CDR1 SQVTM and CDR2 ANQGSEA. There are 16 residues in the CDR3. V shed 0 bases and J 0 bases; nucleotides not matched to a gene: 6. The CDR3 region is CSVEDLGQGLNTEAFF. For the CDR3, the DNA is TGCAGCGTTGAAGATCTAGGACAGGGATTGAACACTGAAGCTTTCTTT.

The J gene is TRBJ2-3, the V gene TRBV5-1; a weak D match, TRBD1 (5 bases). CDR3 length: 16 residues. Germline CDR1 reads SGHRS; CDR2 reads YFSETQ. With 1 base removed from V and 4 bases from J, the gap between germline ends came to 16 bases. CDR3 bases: TGCGCCAGCAGCTTGAATGGCGACAGCATCGCAGATACGCAGTATTTT. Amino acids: CASSLNGDSIADTQYF.

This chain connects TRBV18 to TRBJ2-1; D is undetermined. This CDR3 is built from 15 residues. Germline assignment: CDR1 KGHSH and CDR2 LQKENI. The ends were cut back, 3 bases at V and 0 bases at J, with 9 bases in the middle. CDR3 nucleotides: TGTGCCAGCTCACCGAAGGGATTCTCCTACAATGAGCAGTTCTTC. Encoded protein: CASSPKGFSYNEQFF.

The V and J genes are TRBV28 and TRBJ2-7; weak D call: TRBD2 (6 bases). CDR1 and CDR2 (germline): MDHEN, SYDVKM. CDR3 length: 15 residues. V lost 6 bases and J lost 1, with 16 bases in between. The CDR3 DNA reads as TGTGCCAGCAGCCCAGACCCGGAGGGGTCCTACGAGCAGTACTTC. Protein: CASSPDPEGSYEQYF.

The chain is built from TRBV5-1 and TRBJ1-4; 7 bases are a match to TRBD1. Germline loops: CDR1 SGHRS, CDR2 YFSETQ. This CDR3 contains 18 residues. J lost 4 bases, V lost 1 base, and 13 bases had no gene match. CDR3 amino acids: CASSLFRDSRTINEKLFF. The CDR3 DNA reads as TGCGCCAGCAGCTTGTTCCGGGACAGCCGAACCATTAATGAAAAACTGTTTTTT. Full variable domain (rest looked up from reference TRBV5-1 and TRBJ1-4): KAGVTQTPRYLIKTRGQQVTLSCSPISGHRSVSWYQQTPGQGLQFLFEYFSETQRNKGNFPGRFSGRQFSNSRSEMNVSTLELGDSALYLCASSLFRDSRTINEKLFFGSGTQLSVL.

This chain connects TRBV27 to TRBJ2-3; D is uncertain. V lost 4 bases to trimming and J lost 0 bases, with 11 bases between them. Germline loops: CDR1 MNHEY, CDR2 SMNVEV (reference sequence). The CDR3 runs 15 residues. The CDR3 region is CASSSRPFSTDTQYF. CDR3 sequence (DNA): TGTGCCAGCAGTTCCAGACCGTTTAGCACAGATACGCAGTATTTT.

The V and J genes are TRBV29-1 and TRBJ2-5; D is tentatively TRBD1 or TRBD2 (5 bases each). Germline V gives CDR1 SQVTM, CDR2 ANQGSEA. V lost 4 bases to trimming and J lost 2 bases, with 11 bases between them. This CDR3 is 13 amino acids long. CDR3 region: CSVARDPQETQYF. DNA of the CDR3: TGCAGCGTTGCCCGGGACCCTCAAGAGACCCAGTACTTC.

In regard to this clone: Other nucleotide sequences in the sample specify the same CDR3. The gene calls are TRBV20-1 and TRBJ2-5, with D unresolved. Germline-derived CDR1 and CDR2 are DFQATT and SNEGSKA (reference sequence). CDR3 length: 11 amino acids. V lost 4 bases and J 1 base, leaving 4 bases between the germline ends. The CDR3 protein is CSANIQETQYF. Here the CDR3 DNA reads TGCAGTGCTAACATCCAAGAGACCCAGTACTTC.